These 27 T cell receptor beta chains originate from one sample sequenced in a study of blood T cell repertoires in COVID-19. Repertoires were generated with immunoSEQ multiplex PCR, while TCRdb's copy carries only in-frame clones and drops some. This table holds approximately 260,000 clones, approximately 89% found once. The sequenced sample consisted of peripheral blood. The source is a woman between 40 and 50 years old who had recovered from COVID-19.

The chain joins TRBV3-1 (or the pseudogene TRBV3-2) to TRBJ1-6, with D possibly being TRBD1 (5 bases). Trimming stripped 1 base from V and 8 bases from J, with 12 bases between. CDR3 length: 15 residues. Germline CDR1 and CDR2: LGHDT and YNNKEL (reference sequence). In DNA form, the CDR3 reads TGTGCCAGCAGCCAAGGGACGGCGGGGGATTCACCCCTCCACTTT. Translating it yields CASSQGTAGDSPLHF.

The rearrangement links TRBV5-4 to TRBJ2-1, with 7 bases lining up with TRBD1. CDR1 and CDR2 (germline): SGHNT, YYREEE (reference sequence). The CDR3 extends over 17 amino acids. Trimming removed 3 bases from V and 2 bases from J; junction bases left unmatched: 11. The chain's CDR3 is CASSYGYRGYTYNEQFF. The CDR3 DNA is TGTGCCAGCAGCTACGGGTACAGGGGATACACCTACAATGAGCAGTTCTTC.

The rearrangement uses TRBV4-1 and TRBJ2-4; tentatively, D is TRBD1 (6 bases). This CDR3 spans 18 amino acids. The germline V gene encodes CDR1 MGHRA and CDR2 YSYEKL. Trimming pared 1 base from V and 3 bases from J, leaving 19 bases between. As DNA, the CDR3 is TGCGCCAGCAGCCAAGGTCGCGCCCAGGGGCAGGTCAAAAACATTCAGTACTTC. Its translation is CASSQGRAQGQVKNIQYF.

CDR3 sequence (DNA): TGCGCCAGCAGCGGGGACAGGGAGGAGGATACGCAGTATTTT. Translation: CASSGDREEDTQYF. The rearrangement joins TRBV5-1 to TRBJ2-3, with 9 bases that match TRBD1. With V trimmed by 4 bases and J by 6 bases, 6 bases remained unmatched. Germline lookup yields CDR1 SGHRS and CDR2 YFSETQ. CDR3 size: 14 residues.

The V gene is TRBV7-3, the J gene TRBJ2-1, with 9 bases matching TRBD2. The germline gives CDR1 SGHTA, CDR2 FQGTGA. V gave up 0 bases and J gave up 7 bases; unmatched junction bases: 1. This CDR3 is built from 14 residues. The CDR3 loop reads CASSLTSGGNEQFF. The CDR3, as DNA: TGTGCCAGCAGCTTAACTAGCGGGGGTAATGAGCAGTTCTTC. Combining the CDR3 with reference TRBV7-3 and TRBJ2-1 gives the whole variable domain GAGVSQTPSNKVTEKGKYVELRCDPISGHTALYWYRQSLGQGPEFLIYFQGTGAADDSGLPNDRFFAVRPEGSVSTLKIQRTERGDSAVYLCASSLTSGGNEQFFGPGTRLTVL.

The chain has TRBV2 and TRBJ2-3; D is uncertain. CDR1 is SNHLY and CDR2 is FYNNEI in the germline V gene. The V gene lost 3 bases and the J gene lost 6 bases, with 16 bases spanning the gap. This CDR3 is built from 15 residues. The CDR3: CASSDRHATTDTQYF. The CDR3 DNA follows: TGTGCCAGCAGTGACCGACACGCAACGACCGATACGCAGTATTTT.

The rearrangement links TRBV6-2 or TRBV6-3 to TRBJ2-3, with D unclear. V was shortened by 5 bases and J by 8 bases, with 11 bases between the two germline ends. The CDR3 has 12 residues. Per germline, CDR1 MNHEY and CDR2 SVGEGT. CDR3: CASSVPAGTQYF. CDR3 coding DNA: TGTGCCAGCAGTGTCCCGGCAGGTACGCAGTATTTT.

V usage is TRBV5-1 and J usage is TRBJ2-5; 11 positions match TRBD2. CDR1 is SGHRS and CDR2 is YFSETQ in the germline V gene. V lost 0 bases, J lost 1 base, and 2 bases stayed unmatched. The CDR3 totals 16 residues. The CDR3 nucleotides are TGCGCCAGCAGCTTGGCACTAGCGGGGGCCCAAGAGACCCAGTACTTC. Translation gives CASSLALAGAQETQYF.

This clone has a handful of counts. V and J are TRBV7-9 and TRBJ2-7; 11 positions agree with TRBD1. CDR3 size: 14 residues. Per the germline V gene, CDR1 is SEHNR and CDR2 is FQNEAQ (reference sequence). J was trimmed by 5 bases and V by 5 bases; bases with no gene match: 5. CDR3 region: CASSRGQGAHEQYF. The CDR3 DNA reads TGTGCCAGCAGCCGTGGACAGGGGGCCCACGAGCAGTACTTC. The variable domain in full, completed from reference TRBV7-9 and TRBJ2-7, reads DTGVSQNPRHKITKRGQNVTFRCDPISEHNRLYWYRQTLGQGPEFLTYFQNEAQLEKSRLLSDRFSAERPKGSFSTLEIQRTEQGDSAMYLCASSRGQGAHEQYFGPGTRLTVT.

V is TRBV23-1 and J is TRBJ2-7; D is possibly TRBD2 (6 bases). TRBV23-1 is an open reading frame whose function is uncertain. CDR3 length equals 17 residues. V was cut by 0 bases and J by 3 bases, with 18 bases left in between. CDR3 sequence: CASSQSMSWAGIYEQYV. The CDR3 DNA sequence: TGCGCCAGCAGTCAATCGATGAGCTGGGCGGGAATCTACGAGCAGTACGTC.

The count of this clone is one. This chain uses TRBV15 with TRBJ1-4; the D is unclear. Germline lookup yields CDR1 LNHNV and CDR2 YYDKDF (reference sequence). This CDR3 has 16 residues. V was cut by 6 bases and J by 5 bases, with 19 bases left in between. In DNA form, the CDR3 reads TGTGCCACCAGTAGATCGGGCCCGGGGAACAATGAAAAACTGTTTTTT. It codes for CATSRSGPGNNEKLFF.

The rearrangement uses TRBV28 and TRBJ2-5; the D gene is possibly TRBD1 (6 bases). V gave up 7 bases and J gave up 4 bases, with 13 bases separating them. The germline V gene encodes CDR1 MDHEN and CDR2 SYDVKM. The length of the CDR3 is 13 residues. The CDR3 sequence: CASTLRGRETQYF. The CDR3 DNA follows: TGTGCCAGCACCCTGAGGGGGAGAGAGACCCAGTACTTC.

This chain joins TRBV2 and TRBJ2-3, with D perhaps TRBD2 (6 bases). CDR1 SNHLY and CDR2 FYNNEI come from the germline V gene. The CDR3 runs 14 residues. Trimming cost V 6 bases and J 0 bases, with 10 bases left between them. The CDR3 DNA is TGTGCCAGCAGCGTCCGGGGGAGCACAGATACGCAGTATTTT. Its protein product is CASSVRGSTDTQYF.

V usage is TRBV5-4 and J usage is TRBJ2-2; a possible D gene is TRBD2 (5 bases). V was shortened by 4 bases and J by 1 base, with 8 bases between the two germline ends. The CDR3 runs 14 residues. The V gene's germline CDR1 is SGHNT and CDR2 YYREEE (reference sequence). CDR3 DNA: TGTGCCAGCAGCGACGGAGGGAACACCGGGGAGCTGTTTTTT. It codes for CASSDGGNTGELFF.

This chain connects TRBV24-1 to TRBJ1-5; 10 nucleotides align to TRBD1. From germline, CDR1 is KGHDR and CDR2 SFDVKD. V lost 5 bases to trimming and J lost 4 bases; unmatched junction nucleotides: 7. The CDR3 runs to 16 residues. Here the CDR3 reads CATSGTDRGDNQPQHF. In DNA form, the CDR3 reads TGTGCCACCAGTGGCACGGACAGGGGGGATAATCAGCCCCAGCATTTT.

This chain joins TRBV27 and TRBJ2-2; D is perhaps TRBD1 (5 bases). This CDR3 comprises 14 residues. V was clipped by 6 bases and J by 3 bases, with 11 bases between them. The germline CDR1 and CDR2 sequences are MNHEY and SMNVEV (reference sequence). The CDR3 DNA is TGTGCCAGCAGGGACATTTTAGACACCGGGGAGCTGTTTTTT. This encodes CASRDILDTGELFF.

V and J are TRBV7-2 and TRBJ2-7; 7 nucleotides line up with TRBD2. Trimming took 5 bases from V and 4 from J; bases not matched to a gene: 8. Germline V gives CDR1 SGHTA, CDR2 FQGNSA. There are 14 residues in the CDR3. CDR3: CASSLYSGMYEQYV. The DNA of the CDR3 is TGTGCCAGCAGCCTGTACAGCGGGATGTACGAGCAGTACGTC.

The V call is TRBV10-3, the J call TRBJ1-2, with 7 positions matching TRBD1. Germline CDR1 reads ENHRY; CDR2 reads SYGVKD. Losses at the gene ends were 3 bases for V and 6 bases for J; bases not matched to a gene: 7. CDR3 length equals 14 residues. The CDR3 reads CAISDKTGLNGYTF. The CDR3 coding sequence is TGTGCCATCAGTGACAAGACAGGGTTGAATGGCTACACCTTC.

V gene TRBV5-1 combines with J gene TRBJ1-2, with D tentatively TRBD1 (5 bases). The germline CDR1 and CDR2 sequences are SGHRS and YFSETQ. The V and J ends lost 4 bases and 1 base respectively, with 23 bases between them. This CDR3 has 18 amino acids. The CDR3 region has the DNA TGCGCCAGCAGCCTTGCCGGCGGTGCAGGGTTGGATAACTATGGCTACACCTTC. It specifies CASSLAGGAGLDNYGYTF.

The V and J genes are TRBV7-6 and TRBJ2-1; weak D call: TRBD2 (6 bases). Trimming pared 0 bases from V and 7 bases from J, leaving 16 bases between. Germline assignment: CDR1 SGHVS and CDR2 FNYEAQ. The length of the CDR3 is 16 residues. The CDR3 bases are TGTGCCAGCAGCTTAGCGTACGGGGGTGATCGAAATGAGCAGTTCTTC. Translated, it gives CASSLAYGGDRNEQFF. Combining the CDR3 with reference TRBV7-6 and TRBJ2-1 gives the whole variable domain GAGVSQSPRYKVTKRGQDVALRCDPISGHVSLYWYRQALGQGPEFLTYFNYEAQQDKSGLPNDRFSAERPEGSISTLTIQRTEQRDSAMYRCASSLAYGGDRNEQFFGPGTRLTVL.

V gene TRBV7-7 combines with J gene TRBJ2-1; the match to TRBD2 covers 7 bases. This CDR3 comprises 15 residues. The V segment lost 1 base and the J segment 5 bases; nucleotides outside the gene matches: 5. Germline V gene data show CDR1 as SSHAT and CDR2 as FNYEAQ (reference sequence). In DNA form, the CDR3 reads TGTGCCAGCAGCTTAGGGCGGGGGTCCCACAATGAGCAGTTCTTC. This translates into CASSLGRGSHNEQFF.

V and J are TRBV4-2 and TRBJ2-5, with TRBD2 matching 8 bases. This CDR3 is built from 17 residues. Trimming cost V 1 base and J 1 base; bases outside gene matches: 8. Germline lookup yields CDR1 LGHNA and CDR2 YNFKEQ. In nucleotides, the CDR3 is TGTGCCAGCAGCCAAGTACATGTTAGCGGGGCCCAAGAGACCCAGTACTTC. Its protein is CASSQVHVSGAQETQYF.

V and J are TRBV19 and TRBJ1-6; TRBD1 matches at 9 bases. The CDR3 contains 14 residues. With 7 bases clipped from V and 10 bases from J, the junction kept 8 bases outside the gene matches. The germline CDR1 and CDR2 sequences are LNHDA and SQIVND (reference sequence). The CDR3 reads CASIADRGRSPLHF. The CDR3 nucleotides are TGTGCCAGTATCGCGGACAGGGGAAGATCACCCCTCCACTTT.

This clone was seen once. This chain links TRBV4-3 with TRBJ2-4; D unclear. V was clipped by 0 bases and J by 0 bases, with 12 bases between them. Germline values: CDR1 LGHNA, CDR2 YSLEER. The CDR3 runs 17 residues. The CDR3 coding sequence is TGCGCCAGCAGCCAAGAATTAGAGCTCTTAGCCAAAAACATTCAGTACTTC. Encoded protein: CASSQELELLAKNIQYF.

The chain carries TRBV2 and TRBJ2-5; 9 bases align to TRBD1. The length of the CDR3 is 15 residues. J gave up 5 bases and V 4 bases, and 8 bases lay outside the gene matches. Looked up from germline, CDR1 is SNHLY and CDR2 is FYNNEI. CDR3 sequence reads: CASSAIQGARETQYF. CDR3 coding DNA: TGTGCCAGCAGTGCCATACAGGGGGCTAGGGAGACCCAGTACTTC.

The chain has TRBV18 and TRBJ2-7, with 10 bases fitting TRBD1. The germline CDR1 and CDR2 sequences are KGHSH and LQKENI. The CDR3 length is 14 residues. The ends lost 6 bases at V and 2 bases at J; junction bases unmatched: 4. The CDR3 DNA follows: TGTGCCAGCTCCCCCGGGACAGGGGCCTACGAGCAGTACTTC. It encodes CASSPGTGAYEQYF.

The chain uses TRBV3-1 (or the pseudogene TRBV3-2) and TRBJ1-2; a possible D gene is TRBD1 (6 bases). Germline CDR1 and CDR2: LGHDT and YNNKEL (reference sequence). CDR3 length: 14 amino acids. Trimming took 1 base from V and 0 from J, leaving 6 bases between them. CDR3 bases: TGTGCCAGCAGCCAAGGGGACACTAACTATGGCTACACCTTC. It codes for CASSQGDTNYGYTF.